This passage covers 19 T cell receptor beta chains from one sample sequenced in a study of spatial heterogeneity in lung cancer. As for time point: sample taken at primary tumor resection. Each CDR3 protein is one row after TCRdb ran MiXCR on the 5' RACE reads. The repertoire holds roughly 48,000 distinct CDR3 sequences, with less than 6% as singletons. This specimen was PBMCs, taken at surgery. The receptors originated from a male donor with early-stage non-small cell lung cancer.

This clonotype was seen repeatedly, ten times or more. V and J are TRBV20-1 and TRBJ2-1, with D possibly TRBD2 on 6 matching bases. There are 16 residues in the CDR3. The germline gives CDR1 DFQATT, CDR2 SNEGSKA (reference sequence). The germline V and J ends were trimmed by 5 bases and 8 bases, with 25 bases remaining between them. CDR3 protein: CSAEPRTEGGGYEQFF. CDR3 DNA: TGCAGTGCTGAACCTCGGACGGAGGGCGGAGGATATGAGCAGTTCTTC.

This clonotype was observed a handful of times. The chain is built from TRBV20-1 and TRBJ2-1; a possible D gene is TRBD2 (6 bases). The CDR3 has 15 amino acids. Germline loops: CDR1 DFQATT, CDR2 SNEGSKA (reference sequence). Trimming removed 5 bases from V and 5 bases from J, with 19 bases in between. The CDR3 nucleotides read TGCAGTGCTCCTAAGATTGGGCGGGACGACAATGAGCAGTTCTTC. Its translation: CSAPKIGRDDNEQFF.

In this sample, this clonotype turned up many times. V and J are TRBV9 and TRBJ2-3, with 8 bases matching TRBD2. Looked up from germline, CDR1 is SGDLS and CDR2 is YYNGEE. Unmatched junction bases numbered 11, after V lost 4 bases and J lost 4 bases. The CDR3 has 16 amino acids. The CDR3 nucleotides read TGTGCCAGCAGCCCTGGACCGGGACTAGGAGCAGATACGCAGTATTTT. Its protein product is CASSPGPGLGADTQYF. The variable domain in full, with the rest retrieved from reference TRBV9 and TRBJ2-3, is DSGVTQTPKHLITATGQRVTLRCSPRSGDLSVYWYQQSLDQGLQFLIQYYNGEERAKGNILERFSAQQFPDLHSELNLSSLELGDSALYFCASSPGPGLGADTQYFGPGTRLTVL.

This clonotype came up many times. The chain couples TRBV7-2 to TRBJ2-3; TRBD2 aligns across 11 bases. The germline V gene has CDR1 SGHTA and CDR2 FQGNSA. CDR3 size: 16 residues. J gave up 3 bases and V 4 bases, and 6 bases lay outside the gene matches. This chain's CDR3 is CASSSGTSGQTDTQYF. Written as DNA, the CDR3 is TGTGCCAGCAGCTCTGGGACTAGCGGCCAAACAGATACGCAGTATTTT.

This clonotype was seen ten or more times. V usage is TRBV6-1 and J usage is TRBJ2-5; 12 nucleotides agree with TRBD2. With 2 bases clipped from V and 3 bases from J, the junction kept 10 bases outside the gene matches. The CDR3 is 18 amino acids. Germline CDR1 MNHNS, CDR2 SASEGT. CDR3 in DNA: TGTGCCAGCAGTGAACTAGAGTGGAGACTAGCGGGAGAAGAGACCCAGTACTTC. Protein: CASSELEWRLAGEETQYF.

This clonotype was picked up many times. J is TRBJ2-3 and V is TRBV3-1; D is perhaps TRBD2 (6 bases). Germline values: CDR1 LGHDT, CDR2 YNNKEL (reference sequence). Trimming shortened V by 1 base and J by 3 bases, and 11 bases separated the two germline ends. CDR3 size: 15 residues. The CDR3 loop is CASSQGGSGTDTQYF. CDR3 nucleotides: TGTGCCAGCAGCCAAGGAGGCAGCGGGACAGATACGCAGTATTTT.

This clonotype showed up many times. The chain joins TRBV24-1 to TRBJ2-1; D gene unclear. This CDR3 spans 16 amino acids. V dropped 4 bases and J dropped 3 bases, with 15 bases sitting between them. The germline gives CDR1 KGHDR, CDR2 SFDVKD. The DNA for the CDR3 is TGTGCCACCAGTGAAGCTAAGGCAACTTACTACAATGAGCAGTTCTTC. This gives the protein CATSEAKATYYNEQFF.

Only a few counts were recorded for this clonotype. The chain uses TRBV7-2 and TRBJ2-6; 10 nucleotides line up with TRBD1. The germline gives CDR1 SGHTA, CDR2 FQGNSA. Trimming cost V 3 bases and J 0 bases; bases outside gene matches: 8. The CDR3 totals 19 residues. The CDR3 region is CASSLTTGGISSGANVLTF. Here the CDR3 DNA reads TGTGCCAGCAGCTTGACGACAGGGGGCATTAGCTCTGGGGCCAACGTCCTGACTTTC.

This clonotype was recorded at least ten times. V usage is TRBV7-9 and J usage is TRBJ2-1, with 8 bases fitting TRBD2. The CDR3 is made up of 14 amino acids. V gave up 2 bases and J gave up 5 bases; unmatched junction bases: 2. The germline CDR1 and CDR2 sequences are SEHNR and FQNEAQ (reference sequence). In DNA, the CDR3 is TGTGCCAGCAGCTTATATAGCGGGGACAATGAGCAGTTCTTC. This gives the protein CASSLYSGDNEQFF.

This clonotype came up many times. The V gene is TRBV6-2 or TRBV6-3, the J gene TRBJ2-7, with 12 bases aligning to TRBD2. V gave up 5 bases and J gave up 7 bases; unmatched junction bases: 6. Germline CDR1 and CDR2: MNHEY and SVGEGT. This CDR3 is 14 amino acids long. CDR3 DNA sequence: TGTGCCAGCAGTCGACTAGCGGGAGTGAGGGAGCAGTACTTC. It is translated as CASSRLAGVREQYF.

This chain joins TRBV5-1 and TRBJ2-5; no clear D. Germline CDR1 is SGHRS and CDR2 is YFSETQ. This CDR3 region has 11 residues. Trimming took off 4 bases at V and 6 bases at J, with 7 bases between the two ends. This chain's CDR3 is CASSLDKTQYF. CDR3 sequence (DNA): TGCGCCAGCAGCCTAGATAAGACCCAGTACTTC.

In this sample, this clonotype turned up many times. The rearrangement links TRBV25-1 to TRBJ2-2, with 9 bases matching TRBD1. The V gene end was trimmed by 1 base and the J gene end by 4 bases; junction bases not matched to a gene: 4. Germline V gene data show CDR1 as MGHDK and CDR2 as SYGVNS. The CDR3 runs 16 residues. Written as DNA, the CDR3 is TGTGCCAGCAGTGAATGGGACAGGGATGGCACCGGGGAGCTGTTTTTT. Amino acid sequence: CASSEWDRDGTGELFF.

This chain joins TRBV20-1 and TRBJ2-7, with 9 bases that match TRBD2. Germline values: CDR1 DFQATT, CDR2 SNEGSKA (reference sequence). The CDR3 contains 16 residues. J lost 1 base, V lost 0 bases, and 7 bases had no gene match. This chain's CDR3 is CSARDRQTSGSYEQYF. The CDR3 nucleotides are TGCAGTGCTAGAGATCGTCAAACTAGCGGGTCCTACGAGCAGTACTTC.

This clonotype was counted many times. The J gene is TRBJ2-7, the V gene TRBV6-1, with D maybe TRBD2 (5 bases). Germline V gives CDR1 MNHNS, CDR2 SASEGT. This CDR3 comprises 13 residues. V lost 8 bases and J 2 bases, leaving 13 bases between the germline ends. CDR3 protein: CASAHGNPYEQYF. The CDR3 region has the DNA TGTGCCAGCGCCCACGGGAACCCCTACGAGCAGTACTTC.

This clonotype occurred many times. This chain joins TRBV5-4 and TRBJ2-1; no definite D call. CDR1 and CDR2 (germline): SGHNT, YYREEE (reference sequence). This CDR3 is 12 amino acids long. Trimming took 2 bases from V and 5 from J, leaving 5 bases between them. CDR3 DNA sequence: TGTGCCAGCAGCTTTGGGAACAATGAGCAGTTCTTC. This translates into CASSFGNNEQFF.

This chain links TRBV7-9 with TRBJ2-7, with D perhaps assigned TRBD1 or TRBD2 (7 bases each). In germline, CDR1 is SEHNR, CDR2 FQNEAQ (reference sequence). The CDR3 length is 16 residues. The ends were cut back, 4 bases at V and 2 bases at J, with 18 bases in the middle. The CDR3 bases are TGTGCCAGCAGCTCCCCAGGGGGGGGCAGCGCCTACGAGCAGTACTTC. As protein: CASSSPGGGSAYEQYF.

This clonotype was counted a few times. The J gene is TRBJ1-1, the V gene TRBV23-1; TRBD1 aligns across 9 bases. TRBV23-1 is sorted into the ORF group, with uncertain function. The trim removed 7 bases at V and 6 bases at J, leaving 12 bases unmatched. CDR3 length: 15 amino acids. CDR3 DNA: TGCGCCAGCAAACAAATTCGGGACAGGGCTTCTGAAGCTTTCTTT. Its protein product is CASKQIRDRASEAFF.

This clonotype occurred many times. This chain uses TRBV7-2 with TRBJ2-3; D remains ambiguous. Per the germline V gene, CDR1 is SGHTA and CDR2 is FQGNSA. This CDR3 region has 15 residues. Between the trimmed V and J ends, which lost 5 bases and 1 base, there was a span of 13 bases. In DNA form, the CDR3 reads TGTGCCAGCAGCCCGAGGAGCTTGGGCACAGATACGCAGTATTTT. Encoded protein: CASSPRSLGTDTQYF.

CDR3 amino acids: CASSQVPSASYEQYF. CDR3 nucleotide sequence: TGTGCCAGCAGCCAAGTTCCTAGCGCCTCCTACGAGCAGTACTTC. The V and J genes are TRBV4-2 and TRBJ2-7, with TRBD2 as a possible D gene (6 bases). Germline V gene data show CDR1 as LGHNA and CDR2 as YNFKEQ. Trimming stripped 1 base from V and 0 bases from J, with 10 bases between. The CDR3 has 15 residues.